One and the same sample provided the 8 T cell receptor beta chains below, sequenced in a study of shared clonotypes between healthy human individuals. Here immunoSEQ multiplex PCR was the method, and the copy in TCRdb shows in-frame clones only, minus some. The data hold roughly 1,000,000 clones, with around 78% observed a single time. Specimen: memory CD4+ T cells from PBMCs. Subset: CD45RA-negative fraction. The source of these receptors is a man younger than 30 in good health. Some clones in this sample may be carry-over from other donors' samples.

The chain recombines TRBV7-9 with TRBJ2-5; D gene unclear. Germline CDR1 reads SEHNR; CDR2 reads FQNEAQ (reference sequence). Trimming shortened V by 6 bases and J by 2 bases, and 13 bases separated the two germline ends. The CDR3 contains 14 residues. The CDR3 nucleotides read TGTGCCAGCAGTCACTCACGTCAACAAGAGACCCAGTACTTC. It specifies CASSHSRQQETQYF.

Details on this clone: A single base is all that separates this from a far larger clone, so a read error is likely. The chain couples TRBV18 to TRBJ2-5; D is unresolved. V was trimmed by 2 bases and J by 2 bases, leaving 9 bases between them. CDR3 length equals 14 residues. Germline V gives CDR1 KGHSH, CDR2 LQKENI. CDR3 sequence (DNA): TGTGCCAGCTCACCAGGACGGCGACAAGAGACCCAGTACTTC. It yields the protein CASSPGRRQETQYF. The entire variable domain, with the rest obtained from reference TRBV18 and TRBJ2-5, is as follows: NAGVMQNPRHLVRRRGQEARLRCSPMKGHSHVYWYRQLPEEGLKFMVYLQKENIIDESGMPKERFSAEFPKEGPSILRIQQVVRGDSAAYFCASSPGRRQETQYFGPGTRLLVL.

The chain couples TRBV7-3 to TRBJ2-3; D is perhaps TRBD1 (6 bases). The CDR3 consists of 13 residues. The germline V gene has CDR1 SGHTA and CDR2 FQGTGA. Trimming took off 1 base at V and 5 bases at J, with 7 bases between the two ends. The CDR3 loop is CASSLKGEDTQYF. The CDR3 DNA is TGTGCCAGCAGCTTAAAGGGGGAAGATACGCAGTATTTT.

V is TRBV7-2 and J is TRBJ2-3; D ambiguous. V was trimmed by 0 bases and J by 0 bases, leaving 10 bases between them. The CDR3 is 16 amino acids. In germline, CDR1 is SGHTA, CDR2 FQGNSA. CDR3 region: CASSLAGSLSTDTQYF. The DNA for the CDR3 is TGTGCCAGCAGCTTAGCGGGCAGCCTTAGCACAGATACGCAGTATTTT.

V usage is TRBV19 and J usage is TRBJ2-7; the D gene is possibly TRBD2 (6 bases). The CDR3 contains 17 residues. Germline V gene data show CDR1 as LNHDA and CDR2 as SQIVND (reference sequence). Trimming left V 5 bases short and J 4 bases short, with 24 bases between. CDR3 in DNA: TGTGCCAGTAGTCCAGTCCCTTTTGCCGGGAGTGCTTACGAGCAGTACTTC. Encoded protein: CASSPVPFAGSAYEQYF.

The rearrangement uses TRBV6-5 and TRBJ2-7; TRBD2 agrees at 7 bases. Germline values: CDR1 MNHEY, CDR2 SVGAGI. V gave up 4 bases and J gave up 2 bases; unmatched junction bases: 8. The length of the CDR3 is 15 residues. This CDR3 is CASSSVGLGPYEQYF. Here the CDR3 DNA reads TGTGCCAGCAGTTCTGTTGGACTAGGCCCCTACGAGCAGTACTTC.

To note about this clone: The same CDR3 can be traced to other DNA sequences in this sample. The chain combines TRBV28 with TRBJ2-7, with D possibly matching TRBD2 (5 bases). CDR3 size: 11 residues. Looked up from germline, CDR1 is MDHEN and CDR2 is SYDVKM. Trimming took 8 bases from V and 2 from J, leaving 7 bases between them. The CDR3 protein is CASAGAYEQYF. The DNA for the CDR3 is TGTGCCAGCGCGGGTGCCTACGAGCAGTACTTC.

V is TRBV6-1 and J is TRBJ1-4; no definite D call. The V end lost 8 bases, the J end lost 8 bases, and 12 bases lay between the germline ends. Germline CDR1 and CDR2: MNHNS and SASEGT. The CDR3 runs 12 residues. CDR3 sequence reads: CASASTLEKLFF. In DNA form, the CDR3 reads TGTGCCAGCGCCTCAACGTTAGAAAAACTGTTTTTT.